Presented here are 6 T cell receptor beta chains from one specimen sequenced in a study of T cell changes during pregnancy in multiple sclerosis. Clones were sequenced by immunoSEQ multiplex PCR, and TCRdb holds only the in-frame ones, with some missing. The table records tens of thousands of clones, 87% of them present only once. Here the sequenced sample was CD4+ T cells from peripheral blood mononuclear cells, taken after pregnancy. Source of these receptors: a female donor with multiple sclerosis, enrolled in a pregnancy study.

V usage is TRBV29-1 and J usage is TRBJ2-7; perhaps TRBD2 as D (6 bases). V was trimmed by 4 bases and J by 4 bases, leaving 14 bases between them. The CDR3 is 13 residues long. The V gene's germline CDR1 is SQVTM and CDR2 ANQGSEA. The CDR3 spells CSVVRWGEYEQYF. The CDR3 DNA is TGCAGCGTTGTTCGGTGGGGGGAATACGAGCAGTACTTC.

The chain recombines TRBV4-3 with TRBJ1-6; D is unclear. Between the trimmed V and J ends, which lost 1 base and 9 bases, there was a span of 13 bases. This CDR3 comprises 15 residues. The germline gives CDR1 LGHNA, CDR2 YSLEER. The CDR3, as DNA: TGCGCCAGCAGCCAAGTAGGGCAGGAGGGTTCACCCCTCCACTTT. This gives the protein CASSQVGQEGSPLHF.

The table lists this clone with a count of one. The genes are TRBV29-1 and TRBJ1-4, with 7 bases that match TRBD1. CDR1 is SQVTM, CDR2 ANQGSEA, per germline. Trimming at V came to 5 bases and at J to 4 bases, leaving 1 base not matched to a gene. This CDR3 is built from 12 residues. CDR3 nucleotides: TGCAGCGTTACAGGGGATAATGAAAAACTGTTTTTT. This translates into CSVTGDNEKLFF.

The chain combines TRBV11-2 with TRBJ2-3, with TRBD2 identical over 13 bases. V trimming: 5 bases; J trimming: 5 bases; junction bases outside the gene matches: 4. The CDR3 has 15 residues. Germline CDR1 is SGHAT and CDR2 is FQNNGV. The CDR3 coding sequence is TGTGCCAGCAGCGCCCGGACTAGCGGGGGAGATACGCAGTATTTT. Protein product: CASSARTSGGDTQYF.

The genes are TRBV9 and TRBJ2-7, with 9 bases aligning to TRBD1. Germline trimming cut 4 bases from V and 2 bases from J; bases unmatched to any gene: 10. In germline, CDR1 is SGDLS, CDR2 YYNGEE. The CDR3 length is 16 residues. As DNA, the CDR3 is TGTGCCAGCAGCCCGGATTTGACAGGGGGAACCTACGAGCAGTACTTC. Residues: CASSPDLTGGTYEQYF.

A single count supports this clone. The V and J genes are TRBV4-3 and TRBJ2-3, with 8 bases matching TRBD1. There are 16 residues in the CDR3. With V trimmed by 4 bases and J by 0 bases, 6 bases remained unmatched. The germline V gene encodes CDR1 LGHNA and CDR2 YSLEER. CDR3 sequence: CASSLTGGDSTDTQYF. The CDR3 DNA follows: TGCGCCAGCAGCCTCACAGGGGGAGATAGCACAGATACGCAGTATTTT.